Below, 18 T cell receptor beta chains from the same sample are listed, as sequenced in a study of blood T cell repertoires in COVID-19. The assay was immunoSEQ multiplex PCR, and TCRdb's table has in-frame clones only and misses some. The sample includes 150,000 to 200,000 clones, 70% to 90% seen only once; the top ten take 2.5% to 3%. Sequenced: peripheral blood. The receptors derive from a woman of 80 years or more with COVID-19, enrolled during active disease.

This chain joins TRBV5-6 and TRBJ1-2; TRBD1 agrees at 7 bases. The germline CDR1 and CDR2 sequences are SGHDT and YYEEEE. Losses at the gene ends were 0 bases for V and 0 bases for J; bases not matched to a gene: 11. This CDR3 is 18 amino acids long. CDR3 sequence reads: CASSLGRDSLEPNYGYTF. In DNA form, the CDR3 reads TGTGCCAGCAGCTTGGGCCGGGACAGCCTAGAACCTAACTATGGCTACACCTTC.

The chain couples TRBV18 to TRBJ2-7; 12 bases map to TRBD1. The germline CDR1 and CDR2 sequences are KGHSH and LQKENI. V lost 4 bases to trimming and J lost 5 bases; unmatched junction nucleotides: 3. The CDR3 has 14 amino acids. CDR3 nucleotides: TGTGCCAGCTCACGGGACAGGGGGCCCAACGAGCAGTACTTC. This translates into CASSRDRGPNEQYF.

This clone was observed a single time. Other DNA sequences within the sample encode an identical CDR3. The CDR3 DNA follows: TGCGCCAGCAGCTTGCAGGGGACTAATGAAAAACTGTTTTTT. Encoded protein: CASSLQGTNEKLFF. V usage is TRBV5-1 and J usage is TRBJ1-4; the D gene is possibly TRBD1 (6 bases). This CDR3 is 14 amino acids long. The ends were cut back, 1 base at V and 2 bases at J, with 6 bases in the middle. The germline CDR1 and CDR2 sequences are SGHRS and YFSETQ.

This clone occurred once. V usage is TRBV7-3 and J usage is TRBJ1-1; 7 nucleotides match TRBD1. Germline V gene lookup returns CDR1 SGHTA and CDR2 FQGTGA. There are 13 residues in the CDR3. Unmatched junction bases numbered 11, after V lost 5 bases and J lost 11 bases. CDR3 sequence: CASSQKGGGDAFF. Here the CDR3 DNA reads TGTGCCAGCAGCCAAAAAGGGGGCGGGGACGCTTTCTTT.

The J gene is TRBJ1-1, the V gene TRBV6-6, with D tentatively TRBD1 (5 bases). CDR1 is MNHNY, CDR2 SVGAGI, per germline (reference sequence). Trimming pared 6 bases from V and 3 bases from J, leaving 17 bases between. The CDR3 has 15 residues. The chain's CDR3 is CASRRLGGPDTEAFF. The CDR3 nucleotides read TGTGCCAGCAGACGACTCGGGGGACCGGACACTGAAGCTTTCTTT.

CDR3 in amino acids: CASRPRDRYEQYF. CDR3 bases: TGTGCCAGCAGGCCTCGGGACAGGTACGAGCAGTACTTC. The V call is TRBV28, the J call TRBJ2-7; the match to TRBD1 covers 8 bases. The J segment lost 4 bases and the V segment lost 6 bases, leaving 5 bases of the junction unmatched. Per the germline V gene, CDR1 is MDHEN and CDR2 is SYDVKM. The CDR3 is 13 amino acids.

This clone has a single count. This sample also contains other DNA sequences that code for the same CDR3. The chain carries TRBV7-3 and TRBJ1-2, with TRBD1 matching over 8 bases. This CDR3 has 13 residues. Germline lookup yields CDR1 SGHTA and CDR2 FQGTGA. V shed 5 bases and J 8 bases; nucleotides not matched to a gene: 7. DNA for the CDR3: TGTGCCAGCAGCCCTGACAGGGGCGGGGGCTACACCTTC. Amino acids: CASSPDRGGGYTF.

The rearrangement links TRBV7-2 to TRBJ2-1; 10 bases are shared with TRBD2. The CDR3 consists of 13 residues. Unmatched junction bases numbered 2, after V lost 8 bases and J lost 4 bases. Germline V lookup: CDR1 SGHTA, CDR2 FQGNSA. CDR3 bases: TGTGCCAGCGGACTAGCGGCTTACAATGAGCAGTTCTTC. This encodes CASGLAAYNEQFF.

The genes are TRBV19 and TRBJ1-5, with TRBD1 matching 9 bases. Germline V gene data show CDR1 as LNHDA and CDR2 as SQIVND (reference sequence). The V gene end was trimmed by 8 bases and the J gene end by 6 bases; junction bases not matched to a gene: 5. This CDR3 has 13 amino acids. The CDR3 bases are TGTGCCAGTTCCGGGACAGGGTTTCAGCCCCAGCATTTT. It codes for CASSGTGFQPQHF.

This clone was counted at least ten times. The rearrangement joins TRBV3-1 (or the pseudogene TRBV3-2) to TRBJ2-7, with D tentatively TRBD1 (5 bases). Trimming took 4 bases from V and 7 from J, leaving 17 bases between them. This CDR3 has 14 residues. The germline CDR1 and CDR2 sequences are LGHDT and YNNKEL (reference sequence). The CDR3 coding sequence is TGTGCCAGCAGCCGAAGCGAGGCAACAGGTGAGCAGTACTTC. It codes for CASSRSEATGEQYF.

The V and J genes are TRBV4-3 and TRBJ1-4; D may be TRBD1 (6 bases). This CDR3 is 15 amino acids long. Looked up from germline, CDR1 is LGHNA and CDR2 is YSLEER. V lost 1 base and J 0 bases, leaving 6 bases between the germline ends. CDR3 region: CASSQGQATNEKLFF. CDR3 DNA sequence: TGCGCCAGCAGCCAAGGACAGGCAACTAATGAAAAACTGTTTTTT.

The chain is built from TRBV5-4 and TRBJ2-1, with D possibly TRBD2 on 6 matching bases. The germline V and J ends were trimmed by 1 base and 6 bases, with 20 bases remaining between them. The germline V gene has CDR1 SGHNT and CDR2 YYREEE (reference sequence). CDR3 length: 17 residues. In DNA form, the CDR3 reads TGTGCCAGCAGCTTGTTTGACTCCTGGACCGGGGGCAATGAGCAGTTCTTC. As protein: CASSLFDSWTGGNEQFF.

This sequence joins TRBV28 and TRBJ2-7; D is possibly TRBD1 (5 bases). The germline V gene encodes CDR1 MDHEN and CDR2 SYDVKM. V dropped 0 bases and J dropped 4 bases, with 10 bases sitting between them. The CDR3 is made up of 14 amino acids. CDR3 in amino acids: CASSLWGRNYEQYF. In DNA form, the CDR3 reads TGTGCCAGCAGTTTATGGGGGCGTAATTACGAGCAGTACTTC.

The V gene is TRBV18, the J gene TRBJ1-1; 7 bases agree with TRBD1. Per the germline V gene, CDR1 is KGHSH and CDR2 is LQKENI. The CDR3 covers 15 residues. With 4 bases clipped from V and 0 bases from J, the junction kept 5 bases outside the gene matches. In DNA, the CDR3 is TGTGCCAGCTCACGACAGGGAGCGGTGAACACTGAAGCTTTCTTT. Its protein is CASSRQGAVNTEAFF. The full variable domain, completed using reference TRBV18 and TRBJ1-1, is NAGVMQNPRHLVRRRGQEARLRCSPMKGHSHVYWYRQLPEEGLKFMVYLQKENIIDESGMPKERFSAEFPKEGPSILRIQQVVRGDSAAYFCASSRQGAVNTEAFFGQGTRLTVV.

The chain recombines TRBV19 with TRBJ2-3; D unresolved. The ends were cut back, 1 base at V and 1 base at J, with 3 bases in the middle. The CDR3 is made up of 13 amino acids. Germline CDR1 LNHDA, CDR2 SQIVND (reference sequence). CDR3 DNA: TGTGCCAGTAGTATAGCCGGCACAGATACGCAGTATTTT. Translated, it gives CASSIAGTDTQYF.

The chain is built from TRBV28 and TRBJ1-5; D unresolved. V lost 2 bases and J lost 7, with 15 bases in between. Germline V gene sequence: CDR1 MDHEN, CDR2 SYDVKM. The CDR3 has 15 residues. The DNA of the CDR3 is TGTGCCAGCAGTTTAATCCGAACGCGAAGCCAGCCCCAGCATTTT. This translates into CASSLIRTRSQPQHF.

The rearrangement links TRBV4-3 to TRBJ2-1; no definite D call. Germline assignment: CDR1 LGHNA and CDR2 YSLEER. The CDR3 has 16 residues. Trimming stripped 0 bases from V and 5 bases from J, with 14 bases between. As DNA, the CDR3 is TGCGCCAGCAGCCAAGACTTTCTGGTAGGAGACAATGAGCAGTTCTTC. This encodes CASSQDFLVGDNEQFF.

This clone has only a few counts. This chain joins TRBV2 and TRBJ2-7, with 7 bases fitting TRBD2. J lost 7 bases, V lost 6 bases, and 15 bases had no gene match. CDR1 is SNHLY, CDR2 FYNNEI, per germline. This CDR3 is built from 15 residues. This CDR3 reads CASRDTGREVVEQYF. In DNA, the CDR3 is TGTGCCAGCAGGGACACGGGGAGGGAAGTTGTTGAGCAGTACTTC.